This TCR beta chain came from a study of identical twins. TCRdb independently ran MiXCR on the 5' RACE reads; one entry per CDR3 protein. The sample records 600,000 to 850,000 distinct CDR3 sequences, around a sixth being singletons. Details on this clonotype: Its antigen remains unknown.

Study-wide findings and caveats: Beta clonotypes that were abundant in cord blood contained fewer insertions, a pattern absent from memory repertoires. Invariant populations such as MAIT and iNKT cells could partly muddle zero-insertion analyses. Excess sharing between twins was weaker in beta out-of-frame sequences.

These data also featured in a second study, about T cells expressing NK-cell markers. Per that paper: Dominant NKG2C+ clonotypes accounted for about 1.0-8% of CD8+ T cells in six or seven donors.

The sequencing input was PBMCs. This clonotype was obtained from a woman aged 18-35 years in good health.

The CDR3 loop is CASSLAWTSGASGANVLTF. In DNA form, the CDR3 reads TGCGCCAGCAGCTTGGCCTGGACTAGCGGAGCATCTGGGGCCAACGTCCTGACTTTC. This rearrangement joins TRBV5-1 to TRBJ2-6; TRBD2 agrees at 10 bases. Germline V gives CDR1 SGHRS, CDR2 YFSETQ. Trimming removed 0 bases from V and 1 base from J; junction bases left unmatched: 7. This CDR3 is 19 amino acids long.